The rows below give T cell receptor beta chains drawn from one sample of a study of post-analysis software for immune sequencing data. MiXCR, run by TCRdb on the PCR reads, gives a single entry per CDR3 protein. This sample has hundreds of thousands of distinct CDR3 sequences, with around 40% found just once. Sequenced input: blood. The receptors were gathered from a girl between 10 and 17 years old with multiple sclerosis. The CDR3 runs from the conserved cysteine through the conserved F or W. A D gene is named only where the DNA matches it firmly. Rows give clone size only sometimes, using once, few, many, or a class for an expanded clone.

>TRBV7-9|TRBJ2-7|.|.
CASSPAAVYEQYF
TGTGCCAGCAGCCCCGCGGCCGTATACGAGCAGTACTTC
>TRBV7-8|TRBJ2-7|.|TRBD2
CASSLVQGALTLAGAYEQYF
TGTGCCAGCAGCTTAGTGCAGGGGGCACTCACACTAGCGGGAGCCTACGAGCAGTACTTC
>TRBV7-2|TRBJ1-5|few|.
CASSLDTKGNQPQHF
TGTGCCAGCAGCCTGGACACGAAGGGCAATCAGCCCCAGCATTTT
>TRBV20-1|TRBJ2-5|.|.
CSATRQTTQETQYF
TGCAGTGCTACCCGGCAGACTACCCAAGAGACCCAGTACTTC
>TRBV9|TRBJ2-7|.|TRBD1
CASSAQGVDYEQYF
TGTGCCAGCAGCGCGCAGGGGGTGGACTACGAGCAGTACTTC
>TRBV5-1|TRBJ2-7|.|.
CASRSRATYEQYF
TGCGCCAGCAGATCCAGGGCAACCTACGAGCAGTACTTC
>TRBV12-3/TRBV12-4|TRBJ2-3|.|TRBD2
CASSLTSGTTDTQYF
TGTGCCAGCAGTCTTACTAGCGGGACCACAGATACGCAGTATTTT
>TRBV7-9|TRBJ1-5|few|TRBD1
CASSLAAGGILSNQPQHF
TGTGCCAGCAGCTTAGCGGCAGGGGGAATTTTAAGCAATCAGCCCCAGCATTTT
>TRBV2|TRBJ1-2|.|.
CASSSTGGGDGYTF
TGTGCCAGCAGTTCGACAGGAGGTGGGGATGGCTACACCTTC
>TRBV4-3|TRBJ1-2|.|TRBD1
CASSQDFRTGDGYTF
TGCGCCAGCAGCCAAGATTTTCGGACAGGGGATGGCTACACCTTC
>TRBV24-1|TRBJ2-5|once|.
CATSEGTPRETQYF
TGTGCCACCAGTGAGGGGACCCCGAGGGAGACCCAGTACTTC
>TRBV28|TRBJ2-3|.|.
CASSLDLDRLDTQYF
TGTGCCAGCAGTCTAGATCTCGACAGGTTGGATACGCAGTATTTT
>TRBV20-1|TRBJ2-5|.|TRBD2
CSARGQRGEETQYF
TGCAGTGCTAGGGGCCAGCGGGGAGAAGAGACCCAGTACTTC
>TRBV4-1|TRBJ2-1|.|.
CAGSQEALKTYNEQFF
TGCGCCGGCAGCCAAGAAGCTCTTAAGACCTACAATGAGCAGTTCTTC
>TRBV3-1|TRBJ1-1|.|.
CASSPGVWTEAFF
TGTGCCAGCAGCCCAGGAGTATGGACTGAAGCTTTCTTT
>TRBV11-2|TRBJ2-1|.|TRBD2
CASSRGTSVYNEQFF
TGTGCCAGCAGTCGAGGGACTAGCGTTTACAATGAGCAGTTCTTC
>TRBV20-1|TRBJ1-5|.|.
CSASPLQEGYNRPQHF
TGCAGTGCTAGTCCACTCCAGGAGGGCTACAATCGGCCCCAGCATTTT
>TRBV27|TRBJ2-1|.|TRBD2
CASSWGGTRSGEQFF
TGTGCCAGCAGTTGGGGGGGGACTCGGAGTGGTGAGCAGTTCTTC
>TRBV3-1|TRBJ1-5|.|.
CASSQGGVSNQPQHF
TGTGCCAGCAGCCAAGGAGGGGTTAGCAATCAGCCCCAGCATTTT
>TRBV20-1|TRBJ1-1|few|.
CSAREGLNTEAFF
TGCAGTGCTAGGGAGGGGCTGAACACTGAAGCTTTCTTT
>TRBV28|TRBJ2-6|few|.
CASTLGHSYSGANVLTF
TGTGCCAGCACCCTGGGGCACAGCTACTCTGGGGCCAACGTCCTGACTTTC
>TRBV5-1|TRBJ2-2|.|.
CASSLGDPNTGELFF
TGCGCCAGCAGCTTGGGGGACCCAAACACCGGGGAGCTGTTTTTT
>TRBV2|TRBJ2-5|few|TRBD2
CASSRSSGRALRETQYF
TGTGCCAGCAGCCGCTCTAGCGGGAGGGCCTTGAGAGAGACCCAGTACTTC
>TRBV5-1|TRBJ1-1|.|TRBD1
CASSKRLMDRRFPEAFF
TGCGCCAGCAGCAAACGTCTAATGGACAGGCGATTCCCTGAAGCTTTCTTT
>TRBV4-1|TRBJ2-7|few|.
CASSRMLMGVNEQYF
TGCGCCAGCAGCCGGATGTTAATGGGAGTAAACGAGCAGTACTTC
>TRBV12-3/TRBV12-4|TRBJ2-1|few|TRBD1
CASSPRAGGYSEQFF
TGTGCCAGCAGTCCCCGAGCAGGGGGATACAGTGAGCAGTTCTTC
>TRBV27|TRBJ2-1|.|.
CASSRSRGSSYNEQFF
TGTGCCAGCTCGAGATCCAGGGGCAGCTCCTACAATGAGCAGTTCTTC
>TRBV11-2|TRBJ1-2|.|TRBD1
CASSTWEGAYYGYTF
TGTGCCAGCAGCACCTGGGAGGGGGCGTACTATGGCTACACCTTC
>TRBV29-1|TRBJ2-5|.|.
CSVVSGGFQETQYF
TGCAGCGTTGTCTCAGGCGGCTTCCAAGAGACCCAGTACTTC
>TRBV29-1|TRBJ2-7|few|TRBD2
CSVEIAGISYEQYF
TGCAGCGTTGAGATAGCGGGGATCTCCTACGAGCAGTACTTC
>TRBV20-1|TRBJ1-1|.|TRBD1
CSATQGANTEAFF
TGCAGTGCTACACAGGGGGCTAACACTGAAGCTTTCTTT
>TRBV20-1|TRBJ1-5|.|.
CSARVGSNQPQHF
TGCAGTGCTAGAGTAGGTAGCAATCAGCCCCAGCATTTT
>TRBV6-5|TRBJ2-5|few|TRBD1
CASSHTGGMGETQYF
TGTGCCAGCAGTCACACAGGGGGCATGGGTGAGACCCAGTACTTC
>TRBV4-1|TRBJ2-1|.|.
CASSQGYGIGSEQFF
TGCGCCAGCAGCCAAGGTTACGGGATAGGCAGTGAGCAGTTCTTC
>TRBV3-1|TRBJ2-3|few|TRBD2
CASSQPTGGLDTDTQYF
TGTGCCAGCAGCCAACCCACGGGAGGACTTGACACAGATACGCAGTATTTT
>TRBV6-6|TRBJ2-1|.|TRBD1
CASSSSRDRDYNEQFF
TGTGCCAGCAGTTCGAGCCGGGACAGGGATTACAATGAGCAGTTCTTC
>TRBV7-2|TRBJ2-1|few|TRBD1
CASSPGGTGQETQFF
TGTGCCAGCAGCCCGGGCGGGACAGGGCAAGAGACCCAGTTCTTC
>TRBV6-1|TRBJ2-5|.|TRBD1
CASSVRQGRETQYF
TGTGCCAGCAGTGTTCGACAGGGGAGAGAGACCCAGTACTTC
>TRBV12-3/TRBV12-4|TRBJ2-7|few|TRBD2
CASSRAGVGNEQYF
TGTGCCAGCAGTCGAGCGGGAGTTGGCAACGAGCAGTACTTC
>TRBV12-3/TRBV12-4|TRBJ1-5|few|.
CASRLWSNQPQHF
TGTGCCAGCAGACTTTGGAGCAATCAGCCCCAGCATTTT
>TRBV20-1|TRBJ2-7|few|.
CSARTAYEQYF
TGCAGTGCTAGGACTGCCTACGAGCAGTACTTC
>TRBV5-1|TRBJ1-1|few|TRBD1
CASSFLAGGQSNTEAFF
TGCGCCAGCAGCTTTCTTGCGGGGGGACAGTCGAACACTGAAGCTTTCTTT
>TRBV5-1|TRBJ2-7|many|.
CASSFGTTSYEQYF
TGCGCCAGCAGCTTCGGGACGACCTCCTACGAGCAGTACTTC
>TRBV7-2|TRBJ1-1|few|TRBD1
CASSPYRGSTEAFF
TGTGCCAGCAGCCCTTACAGGGGAAGCACTGAAGCTTTCTTT
>TRBV6-4|TRBJ2-1|.|.
CASSDPPNEQFF
TGTGCCAGCAGTGACCCTCCCAATGAGCAGTTCTTC
>TRBV5-1|TRBJ1-5|.|TRBD1
CASSEGQASNQPQHF
TGCGCCAGCAGCGAGGGACAGGCAAGCAATCAGCCCCAGCATTTT
>TRBV15|TRBJ2-3|.|TRBD1
CATIEPGQSNTQYF
TGTGCCACCATTGAACCGGGACAGAGCAATACGCAGTATTTT
>TRBV12-3/TRBV12-4|TRBJ1-5|.|.
CASSFRRANQPQHF
TGTGCCAGCAGTTTTCGGAGGGCCAATCAGCCCCAGCATTTT